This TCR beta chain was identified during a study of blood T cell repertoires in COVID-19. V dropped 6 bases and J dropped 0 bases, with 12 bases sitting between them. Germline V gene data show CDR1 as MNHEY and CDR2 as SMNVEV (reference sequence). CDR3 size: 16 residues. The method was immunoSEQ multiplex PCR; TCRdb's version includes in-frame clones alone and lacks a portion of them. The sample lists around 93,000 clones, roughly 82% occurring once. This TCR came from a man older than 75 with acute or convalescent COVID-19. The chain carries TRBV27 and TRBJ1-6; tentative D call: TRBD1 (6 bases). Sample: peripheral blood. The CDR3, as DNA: TGTGCCAGCAGGCCACAGGGCCTCTCCTATAATTCACCCCTCCACTTT. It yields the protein CASRPQGLSYNSPLHF.